The present TCR beta chain was sequenced within a study of blood T cell repertoires in COVID-19. This clone was observed a handful of times. The CDR3 runs 14 residues. The ends were cut back, 8 bases at V and 4 bases at J, with 18 bases in the middle. Per germline, CDR1 MNHEY and CDR2 SVGAGI. Among Cohort 3 donors, those recovered had two negative PCRs, clearance, or symptom resolution. The assay was immunoSEQ multiplex PCR, and TCRdb's table has in-frame clones only and misses some. The repertoire has some 270,000 clones, 75% to 90% of them found once; the top ten carry about 4.1%. The sample consisted of PBMCs or T cells enriched from blood (not recorded which). The V gene is TRBV6-5, the J gene TRBJ2-7, with D possibly being TRBD1 (6 bases). This receptor was identified in a woman aged 25-40 years who had recovered from COVID-19. Written as DNA, the CDR3 is TGTGCCAGCTCCGCCGGGACATTCGGTTACGAGCAGTACTTC. Translated, it gives CASSAGTFGYEQYF.